Given below is one TCR beta chain in context. Its antigen is not identified. This may be a read error: a much more frequent sequence differs by one nucleotide. V was clipped by 7 bases and J by 7 bases, with 20 bases between them. The CDR3 consists of 15 residues. Germline lookup yields CDR1 LGHNA and CDR2 YSLEER. The template was RNA from unsorted bulk tissue. The sample comes from a study of tumor and adjacent non-tumor tissue in lung cancer. Study information: Aged about 31 to 85 years, patients included 10 men and 4 to 6 women with stage I to III disease. The study's findings and limits: TCR diversity was significantly greater in tumor than normal lung tissue.

A modified ARM-PCR protocol with three rounds of nested PCR amplified TCRbeta. TCRdb fed the multiplex PCR reads into MiXCR, producing one record per CDR3 protein. The table shows about 200,000 distinct CDR3 sequences, with about 71% occurring only once. Specimen: lung tumor tissue. This clonotype was obtained from a man between 60 and 75 years old with non-small cell lung cancer. The chain uses TRBV4-3 and TRBJ1-5; perhaps TRBD1 as D (5 bases). The CDR3 protein is CASNRDLEGWQPQHF. The CDR3 DNA is TGCGCCAGCAACCGGGACTTAGAGGGTTGGCAGCCCCAGCATTTT.